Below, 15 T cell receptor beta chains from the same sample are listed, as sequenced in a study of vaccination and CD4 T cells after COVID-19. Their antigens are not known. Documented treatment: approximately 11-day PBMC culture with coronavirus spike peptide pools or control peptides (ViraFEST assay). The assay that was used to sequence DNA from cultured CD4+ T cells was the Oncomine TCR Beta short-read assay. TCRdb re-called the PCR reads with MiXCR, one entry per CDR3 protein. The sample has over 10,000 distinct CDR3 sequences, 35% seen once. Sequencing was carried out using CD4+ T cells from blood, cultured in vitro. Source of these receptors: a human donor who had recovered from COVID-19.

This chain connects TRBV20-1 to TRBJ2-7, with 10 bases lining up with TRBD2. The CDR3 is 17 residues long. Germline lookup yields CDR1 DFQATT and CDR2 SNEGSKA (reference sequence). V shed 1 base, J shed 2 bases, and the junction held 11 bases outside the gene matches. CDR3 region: CSARGGTGTSETYEQYF. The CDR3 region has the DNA TGCAGTGCTAGAGGCGGGACGGGGACTAGCGAGACCTACGAGCAGTACTTC.

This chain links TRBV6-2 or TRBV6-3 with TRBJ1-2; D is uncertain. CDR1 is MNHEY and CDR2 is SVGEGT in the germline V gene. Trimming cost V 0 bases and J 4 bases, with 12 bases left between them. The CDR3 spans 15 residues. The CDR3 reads CASSYSPGWGYGYTF. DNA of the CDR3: TGTGCCAGCAGTTACTCGCCCGGCTGGGGCTATGGCTACACCTTC.

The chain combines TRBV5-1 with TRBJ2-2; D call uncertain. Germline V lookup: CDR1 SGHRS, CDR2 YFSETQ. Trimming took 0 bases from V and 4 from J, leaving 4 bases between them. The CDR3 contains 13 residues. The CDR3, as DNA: TGCGCCAGCAGCTTGGCTCCCACCGGGGAGCTGTTTTTT. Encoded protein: CASSLAPTGELFF.

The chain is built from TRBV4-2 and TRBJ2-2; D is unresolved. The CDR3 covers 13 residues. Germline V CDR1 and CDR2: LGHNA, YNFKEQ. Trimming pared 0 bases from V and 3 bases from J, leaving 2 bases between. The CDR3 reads CASSQEHTGELFF. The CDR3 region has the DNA TGTGCCAGCAGCCAAGAACACACCGGGGAGCTGTTTTTT.

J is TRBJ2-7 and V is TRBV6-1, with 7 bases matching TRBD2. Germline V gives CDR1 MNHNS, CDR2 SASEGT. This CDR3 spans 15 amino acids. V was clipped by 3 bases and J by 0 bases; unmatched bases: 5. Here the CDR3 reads CASSEMAGDSYEQYF. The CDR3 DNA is TGTGCCAGCAGTGAGATGGCGGGAGACTCCTACGAGCAGTACTTC.

The CDR3 here is CASSESSGMWDTQYF. The CDR3 region has the DNA TGTGCCAGCAGTGAATCCAGCGGGATGTGGGATACGCAGTATTTT. V gene TRBV2 combines with J gene TRBJ2-3; 7 bases are a match to TRBD2. With 2 bases clipped from V and 6 bases from J, the junction kept 8 bases outside the gene matches. CDR1 and CDR2 from the germline V gene are SNHLY and FYNNEI. The CDR3 consists of 15 residues.

CDR3 bases: TGTGCCACCAGTCATCCGGGGGGCGCCTACAATGAGCAGTTCTTC. Encoded protein: CATSHPGGAYNEQFF. The rearrangement joins TRBV24-1 to TRBJ2-1; a possible D gene is TRBD2 (7 bases). The CDR3 loop spans 15 amino acids. Germline loops: CDR1 KGHDR, CDR2 SFDVKD. The V gene lost 6 bases and the J gene lost 2 bases, with 13 bases spanning the gap.

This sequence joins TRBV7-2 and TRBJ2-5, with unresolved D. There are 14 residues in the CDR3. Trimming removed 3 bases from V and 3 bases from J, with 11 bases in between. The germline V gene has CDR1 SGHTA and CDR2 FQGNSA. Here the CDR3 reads CASSFLIREETQYF. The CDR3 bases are TGTGCCAGCAGCTTTCTAATCCGAGAAGAGACCCAGTACTTC.

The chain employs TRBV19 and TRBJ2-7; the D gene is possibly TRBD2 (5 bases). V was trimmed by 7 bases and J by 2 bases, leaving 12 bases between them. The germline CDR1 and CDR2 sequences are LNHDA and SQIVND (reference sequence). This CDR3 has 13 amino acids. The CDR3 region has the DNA TGTGCCAGTACGGAGGATAGCCCCTACGAGCAGTACTTC. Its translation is CASTEDSPYEQYF.

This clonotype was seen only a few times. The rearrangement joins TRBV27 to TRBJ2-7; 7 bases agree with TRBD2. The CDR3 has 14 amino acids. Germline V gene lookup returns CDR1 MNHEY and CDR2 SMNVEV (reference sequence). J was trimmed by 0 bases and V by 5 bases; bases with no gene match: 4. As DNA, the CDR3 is TGTGCCAGCAGTCGGGCGGGAGTCTCCTACGAGCAGTACTTC. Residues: CASSRAGVSYEQYF.

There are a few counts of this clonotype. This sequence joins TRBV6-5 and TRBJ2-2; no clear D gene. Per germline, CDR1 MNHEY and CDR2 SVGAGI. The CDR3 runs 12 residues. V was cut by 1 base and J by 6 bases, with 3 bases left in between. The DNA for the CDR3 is TGTGCCAGCAGTTACTTGTCCGGGGAGCTGTTTTTT. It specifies CASSYLSGELFF.

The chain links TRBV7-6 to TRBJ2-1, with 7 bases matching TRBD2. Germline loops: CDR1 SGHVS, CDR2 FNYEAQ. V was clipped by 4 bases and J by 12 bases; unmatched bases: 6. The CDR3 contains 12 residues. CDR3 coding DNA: TGTGCCAGCAGCTCTAGCGGCCAGGGGCAGTTCTTC. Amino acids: CASSSSGQGQFF.

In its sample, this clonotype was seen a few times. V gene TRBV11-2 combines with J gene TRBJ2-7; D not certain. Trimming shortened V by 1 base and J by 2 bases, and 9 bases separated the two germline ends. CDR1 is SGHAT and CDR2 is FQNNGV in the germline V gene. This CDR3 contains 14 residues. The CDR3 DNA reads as TGTGCCAGCAGCTTAGTAGCTGGCCCCTACGAGCAGTACTTC. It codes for CASSLVAGPYEQYF.

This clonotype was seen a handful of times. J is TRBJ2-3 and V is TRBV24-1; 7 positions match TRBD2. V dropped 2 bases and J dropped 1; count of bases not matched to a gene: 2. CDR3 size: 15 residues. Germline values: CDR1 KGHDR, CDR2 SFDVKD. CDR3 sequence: CATSDSREGTDTQYF. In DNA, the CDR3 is TGTGCCACCAGTGATTCACGGGAGGGCACAGATACGCAGTATTTT.

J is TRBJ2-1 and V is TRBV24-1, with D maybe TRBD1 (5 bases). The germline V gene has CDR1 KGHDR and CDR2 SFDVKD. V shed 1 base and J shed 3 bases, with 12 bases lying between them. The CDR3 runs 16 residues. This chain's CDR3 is CATSDFGAENYNEQFF. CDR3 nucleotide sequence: TGTGCCACCAGTGATTTTGGGGCGGAAAACTACAATGAGCAGTTCTTC.